This entry describes one TCR beta chain. Its target is not known. The data were taken from a study of shared clonotypes between healthy human individuals. Study observations and caveats: Despite large depth, rarefaction showed incomplete sorted-subset sequencing. The study found roughly 5% of naive CD4 clonotypes shared across a few donors.

Source study methods: ImmunoSEQ output lacked quality scores and full-length reads, limiting matched filtering. TCRdb's table, derived via immunoSEQ multiplex PCR, lists solely in-frame clones and lacks some. V, J and clone size are those of that table, while D and trimming were read from the DNA. Of about 580,000 clones in the sample, about 98% are singletons; the top ten hold 0.3%. In the naive CD8 group, cells lacked CD45RO and were positively selected for CCR7, so terminally differentiated effector memory CD45RA+ cells were left out. The TCR was taken from a man aged 25 to 45 in good health. Sequenced sample: naive CD8+ T cells sorted from blood.

The CDR3 here is CASSLSLGDRQHGYTF. CDR3 sequence (DNA): TGTGCCAGCAGCTTAAGTTTAGGGGACCGCCAACATGGCTACACCTTC. V usage is TRBV7-9 and J usage is TRBJ1-2; tentative D call: TRBD1 (5 bases). Trimming cost V 2 bases and J 6 bases, with 19 bases left between them. Germline CDR1 reads SEHNR; CDR2 reads FQNEAQ (reference sequence). This CDR3 has 16 residues.